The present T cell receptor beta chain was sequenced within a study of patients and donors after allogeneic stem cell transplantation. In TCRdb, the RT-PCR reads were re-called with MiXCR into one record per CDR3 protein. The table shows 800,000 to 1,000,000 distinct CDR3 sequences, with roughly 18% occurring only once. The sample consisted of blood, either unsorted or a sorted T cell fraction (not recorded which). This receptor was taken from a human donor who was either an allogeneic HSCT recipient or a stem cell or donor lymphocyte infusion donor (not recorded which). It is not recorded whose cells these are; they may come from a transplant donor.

The CDR3 coding sequence is TGTGCCAGCAGTTCCCAGGGGGGCGATGAGCAGTTCTTC. As protein: CASSSQGGDEQFF. This chain uses TRBV27 with TRBJ2-1; D possibly corresponds to TRBD1 (7 bases). Looked up from germline, CDR1 is MNHEY and CDR2 is SMNVEV (reference sequence). V gave up 4 bases and J gave up 8 bases, with 12 bases separating them. The CDR3 spans 13 residues.